The sequence of this T cell receptor beta chain was determined in a study of cytomegalovirus exposure and HLA in healthy donors. Study conclusions and caveats: Data from an earlier analysis indicated that most TCR beta V segments were productive either about 87% or about 30% of the time. With later analysis, a missense DCLRE1C variant became linked to TCR beta V- and J-gene trimming.

For this clone: The target antigen is unknown.

Those who donated were healthy bone marrow donors. There were likely unrecorded immune exposures, though donors were nominally healthy when sampled. The trim removed 7 bases at V and 5 bases at J, leaving 8 bases unmatched. In germline, CDR1 is SQVTM, CDR2 ANQGSEA. The CDR3 is made up of 13 amino acids. With 60 Vbeta and 13 Jbeta primers, the PCR was carried out. Assay: immunoSEQ multiplex PCR; the TCRdb copy retains only in-frame clones and omits some. The data contain about 55,000 clones, about 57% of them singletons. This TCR came from a human donor in good health. Sequences were obtained from PBMCs. This chain connects TRBV29-1 to TRBJ1-1, with 9 bases lining up with TRBD1. The CDR3 nucleotides read TGCAGCGGCTCGGGACAGGGAGGAACTGAAGCTTTCTTT. It encodes CSGSGQGGTEAFF.